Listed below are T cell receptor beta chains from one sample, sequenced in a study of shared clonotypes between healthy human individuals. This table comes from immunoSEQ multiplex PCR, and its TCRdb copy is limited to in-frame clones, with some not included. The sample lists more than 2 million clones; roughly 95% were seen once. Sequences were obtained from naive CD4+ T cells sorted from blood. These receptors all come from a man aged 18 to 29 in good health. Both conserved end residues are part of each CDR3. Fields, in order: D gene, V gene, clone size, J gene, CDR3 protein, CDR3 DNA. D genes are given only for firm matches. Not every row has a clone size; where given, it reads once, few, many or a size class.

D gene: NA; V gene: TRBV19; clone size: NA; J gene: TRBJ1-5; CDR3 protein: CASSFSGHNQPQHF; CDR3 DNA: TGTGCCAGTAGCTTCTCGGGGCACAATCAGCCCCAGCATTTT
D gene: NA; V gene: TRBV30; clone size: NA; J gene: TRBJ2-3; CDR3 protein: CAWSVLSGGTDTQYF; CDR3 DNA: TGTGCCTGGAGTGTACTTAGCGGAGGGACAGATACGCAGTATTTT
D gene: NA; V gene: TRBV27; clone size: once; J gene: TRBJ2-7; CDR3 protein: CASRQGGRYEQYF; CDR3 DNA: TGTGCCAGCCGCCAGGGGGGTCGTTACGAGCAGTACTTC
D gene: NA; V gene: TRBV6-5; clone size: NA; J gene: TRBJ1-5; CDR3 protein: CASSQGGVGNQPQHF; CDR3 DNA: TGTGCCAGCTCCCAGGGAGGCGTCGGTAATCAGCCCCAGCATTTT
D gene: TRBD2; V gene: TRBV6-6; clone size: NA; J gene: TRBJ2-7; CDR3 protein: CASSTTSGRNYEQYF; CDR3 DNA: TGTGCCAGCAGTACGACTAGCGGGAGAAACTACGAGCAGTACTTC
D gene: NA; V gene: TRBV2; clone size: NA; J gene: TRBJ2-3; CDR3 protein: CASSITDTQYF; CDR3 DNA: TGTGCCAGCAGTATAACAGATACGCAGTATTTT
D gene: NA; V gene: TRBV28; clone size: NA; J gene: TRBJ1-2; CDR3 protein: CASSRSGTYGYTF; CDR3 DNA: TGTGCCAGCAGTAGGTCAGGGACGTATGGCTACACCTTC
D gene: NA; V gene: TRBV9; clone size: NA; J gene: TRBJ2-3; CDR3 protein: CASSVVGGITDTQYF; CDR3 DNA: TGTGCCAGCAGCGTAGTAGGAGGTATCACAGATACGCAGTATTTT
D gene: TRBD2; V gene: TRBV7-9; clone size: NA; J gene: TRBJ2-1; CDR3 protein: CASSPGTSNNEQFF; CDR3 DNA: TGTGCCAGCAGCCCCGGGACTAGTAATAATGAGCAGTTCTTC
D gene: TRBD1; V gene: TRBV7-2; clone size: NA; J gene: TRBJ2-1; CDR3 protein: CASSPGQGSYGEQFF; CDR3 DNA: TGTGCCAGCAGCCCCGGACAGGGGTCCTACGGTGAGCAGTTCTTC
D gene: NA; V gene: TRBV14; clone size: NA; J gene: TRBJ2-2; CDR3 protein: CASSLIEGPNTGELFF; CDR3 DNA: TGTGCCAGCAGCCTCATAGAGGGGCCGAACACCGGGGAGCTGTTTTTT
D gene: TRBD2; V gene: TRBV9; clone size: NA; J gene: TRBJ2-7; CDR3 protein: CASSVQTSGIYEQYF; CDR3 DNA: TGTGCCAGCAGCGTCCAGACTAGCGGGATTTACGAGCAGTACTTC
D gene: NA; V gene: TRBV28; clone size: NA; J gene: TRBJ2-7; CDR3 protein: CASSFPDPYEQYF; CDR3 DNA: TGTGCCAGCAGTTTCCCCGATCCATACGAGCAGTACTTC
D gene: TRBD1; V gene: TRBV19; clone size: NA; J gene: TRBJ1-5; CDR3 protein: CASQTATGGNQPQHF; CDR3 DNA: TGTGCCAGCCAAACCGCGACAGGGGGCAATCAGCCCCAGCATTTT
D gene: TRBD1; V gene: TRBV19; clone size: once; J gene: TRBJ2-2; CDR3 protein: CASSPGGQLNTGELFF; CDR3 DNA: TGTGCCAGTAGCCCAGGGGGACAGCTGAACACCGGGGAGCTGTTTTTT
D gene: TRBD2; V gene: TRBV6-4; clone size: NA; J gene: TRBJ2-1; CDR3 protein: CASSDTTSGRNFEQFF; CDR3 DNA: TGTGCCAGCAGTGACACAACTAGCGGGCGTAATTTTGAGCAGTTCTTC
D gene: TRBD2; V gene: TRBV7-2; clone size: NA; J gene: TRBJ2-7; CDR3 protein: CASSLTSGSGYEQYF; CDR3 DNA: TGTGCCAGCAGCTTAACTAGCGGGAGCGGCTACGAGCAGTACTTC
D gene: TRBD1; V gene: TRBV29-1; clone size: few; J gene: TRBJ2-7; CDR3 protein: CSVGDSSYEQYF; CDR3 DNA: TGCAGCGTGGGGGACAGCTCCTACGAGCAGTACTTC
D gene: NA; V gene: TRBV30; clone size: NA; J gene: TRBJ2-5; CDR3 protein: CAWKGSPRETQYF; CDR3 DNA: TGTGCCTGGAAAGGTAGTCCCCGGGAGACCCAGTACTTC
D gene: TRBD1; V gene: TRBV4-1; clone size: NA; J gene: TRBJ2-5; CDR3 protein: CASSRGDRDQETQYF; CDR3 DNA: TGCGCCAGCAGCCGAGGGGACAGGGACCAAGAGACCCAGTACTTC
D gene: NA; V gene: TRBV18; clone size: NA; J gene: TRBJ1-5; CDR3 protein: CASSRGRSGDRPQHF; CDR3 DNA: TGTGCCAGCTCACGAGGACGCTCGGGAGACCGGCCCCAGCATTTT
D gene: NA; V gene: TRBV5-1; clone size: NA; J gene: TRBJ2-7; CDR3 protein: CASSLARESYEQYF; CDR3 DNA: TGCGCCAGCAGCTTGGCTCGGGAATCGTACGAGCAGTACTTC
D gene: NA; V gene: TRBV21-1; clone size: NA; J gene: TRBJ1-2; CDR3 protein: CASRTGGSGYTF; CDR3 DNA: TGTGCCAGCAGGACAGGGGGCAGCGGCTACACCTTC
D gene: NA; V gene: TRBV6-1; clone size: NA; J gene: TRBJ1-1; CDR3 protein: CASSGAGSNTEAFF; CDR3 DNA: TGTGCCAGCAGTGGGGCAGGTTCGAACACTGAAGCTTTCTTT
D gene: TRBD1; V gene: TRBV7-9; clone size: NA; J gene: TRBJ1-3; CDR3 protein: CASSPNRDRGQGTIYF; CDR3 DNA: TGTGCCAGCAGCCCCAACCGGGACAGGGGGCAAGGCACCATATATTTT
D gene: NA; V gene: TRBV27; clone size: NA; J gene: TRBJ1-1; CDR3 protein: CASSFRENTEAFF; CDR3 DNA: TGTGCCAGCAGTTTCAGAGAGAACACTGAAGCTTTCTTT
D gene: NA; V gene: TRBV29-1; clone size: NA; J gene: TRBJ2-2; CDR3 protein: CSVATGPILTGELFF; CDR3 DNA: TGCAGCGTGGCGACAGGACCTATCCTCACCGGGGAGCTGTTTTTT
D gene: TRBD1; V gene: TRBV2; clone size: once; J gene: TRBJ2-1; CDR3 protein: CASGGQGAYNEQFF; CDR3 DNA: TGTGCCAGCGGGGGACAGGGGGCTTACAATGAGCAGTTCTTC
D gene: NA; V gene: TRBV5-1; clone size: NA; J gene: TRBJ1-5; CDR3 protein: CASSRAGDSNQPQHF; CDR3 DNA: TGCGCCAGCAGTAGGGCAGGGGATAGCAATCAGCCCCAGCATTTT
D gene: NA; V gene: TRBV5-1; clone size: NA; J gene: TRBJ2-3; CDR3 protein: CASSLASSMLTDTQYF; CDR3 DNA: TGCGCCAGCAGCTTGGCTAGCTCCATGCTCACAGATACGCAGTATTTT
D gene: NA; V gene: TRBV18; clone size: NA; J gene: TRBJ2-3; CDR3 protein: CASSLPTDTQYF; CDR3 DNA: TGTGCCAGCTCTCTGCCCACAGATACGCAGTATTTT
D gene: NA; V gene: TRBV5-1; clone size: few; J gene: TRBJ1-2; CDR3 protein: CASSLAGSESYNYGYTF; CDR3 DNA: TGCGCCAGCAGCTTGGCCGGCTCCGAATCCTACAACTATGGCTACACCTTC
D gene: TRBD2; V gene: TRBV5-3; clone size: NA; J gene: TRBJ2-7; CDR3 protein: CARSLRTSGRASYEQYF; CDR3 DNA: TGTGCCAGAAGCTTGCGTACTAGCGGGAGGGCATCATACGAGCAGTACTTC
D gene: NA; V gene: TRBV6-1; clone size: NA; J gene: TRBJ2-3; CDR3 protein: CASSAQPTGSTDTQYF; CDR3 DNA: TGTGCCAGCAGTGCACAACCTACAGGGAGCACAGATACGCAGTATTTT
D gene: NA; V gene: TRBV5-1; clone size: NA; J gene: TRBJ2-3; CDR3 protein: CASSFEPSTDTQYF; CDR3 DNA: TGCGCCAGCAGCTTCGAGCCTAGCACAGATACGCAGTATTTT
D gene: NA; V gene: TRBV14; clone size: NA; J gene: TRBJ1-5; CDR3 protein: CASSQGGYQPQHF; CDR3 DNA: TGTGCCAGCAGCCAAGGGGGCTATCAGCCCCAGCATTTT
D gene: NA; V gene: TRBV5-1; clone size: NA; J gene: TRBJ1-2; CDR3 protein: CASTPLEGALIDGYTF; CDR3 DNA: TGCGCCAGCACCCCCCTCGAGGGTGCTTTGATTGATGGCTACACCTTC
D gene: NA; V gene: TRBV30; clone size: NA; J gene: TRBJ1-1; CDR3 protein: CAWSVRGDTEAFF; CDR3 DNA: TGTGCCTGGAGTGTACGTGGGGACACTGAAGCTTTCTTT
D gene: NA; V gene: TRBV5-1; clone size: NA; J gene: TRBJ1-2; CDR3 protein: CASSRGQSYGYTF; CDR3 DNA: TGCGCCAGCAGCCGGGGACAATCCTATGGCTACACCTTC
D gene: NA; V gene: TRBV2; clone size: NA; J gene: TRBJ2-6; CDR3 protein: CASRGRVWANVLTF; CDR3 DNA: TGTGCCAGCCGGGGCCGGGTCTGGGCCAACGTCCTGACTTTC
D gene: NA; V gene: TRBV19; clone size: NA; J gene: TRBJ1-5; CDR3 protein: CASKIQNQPQHF; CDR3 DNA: TGTGCCAGTAAGATACAGAATCAGCCCCAGCATTTT
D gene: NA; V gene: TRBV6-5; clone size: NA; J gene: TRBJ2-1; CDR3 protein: CASRVSYVNEQFF; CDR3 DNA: TGTGCCAGCAGGGTCTCCTATGTAAATGAGCAGTTCTTC
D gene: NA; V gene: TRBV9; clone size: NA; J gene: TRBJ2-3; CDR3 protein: CASSGSRSDTQYF; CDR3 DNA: TGTGCCAGCAGCGGGAGTAGGTCAGATACGCAGTATTTT
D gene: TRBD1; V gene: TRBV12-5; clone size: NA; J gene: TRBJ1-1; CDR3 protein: CASGLTGTGGKAFF; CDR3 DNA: TGTGCTAGTGGCCTTACCGGGACAGGGGGGAAAGCTTTCTTT
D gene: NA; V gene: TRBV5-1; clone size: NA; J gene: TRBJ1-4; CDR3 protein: CASQQGMSNEKLFF; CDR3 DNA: TGCGCCAGTCAGCAGGGGATGTCTAATGAAAAACTGTTTTTT
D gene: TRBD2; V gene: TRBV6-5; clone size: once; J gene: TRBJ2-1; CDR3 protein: CASRSAGVPYNEQFF; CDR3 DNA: TGTGCCAGCAGGTCAGCGGGAGTCCCCTACAATGAGCAGTTCTTC
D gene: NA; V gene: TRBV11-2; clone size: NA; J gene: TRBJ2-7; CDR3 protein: CASSLDRYEQYF; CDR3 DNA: TGTGCCAGCAGCTTAGATCGGTACGAGCAGTACTTC
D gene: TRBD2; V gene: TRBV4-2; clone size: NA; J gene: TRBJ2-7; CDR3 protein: CASSRASGVNEQYF; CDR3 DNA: TGTGCCAGCAGCCGGGCTAGCGGAGTCAACGAGCAGTACTTC
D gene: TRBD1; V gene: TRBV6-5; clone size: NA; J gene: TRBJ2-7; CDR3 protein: CASSLTGVSSYEQYF; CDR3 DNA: TGTGCCAGCAGTTTGACAGGGGTCAGCTCCTACGAGCAGTACTTC
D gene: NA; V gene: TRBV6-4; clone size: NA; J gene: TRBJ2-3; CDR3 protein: CASSDLIGGTQYF; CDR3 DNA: TGTGCCAGCAGTGATCTCATCGGCGGTACGCAGTATTTT
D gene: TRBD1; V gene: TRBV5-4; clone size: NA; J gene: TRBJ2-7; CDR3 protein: CASSTGQTLSYEQYF; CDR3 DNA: TGTGCCAGCAGCACGGGACAGACCCTCTCCTACGAGCAGTACTTC
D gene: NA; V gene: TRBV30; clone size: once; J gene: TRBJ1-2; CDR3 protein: CAWSTKTVYYGYTF; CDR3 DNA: TGTGCCTGGAGTACCAAGACAGTCTACTATGGCTACACCTTC
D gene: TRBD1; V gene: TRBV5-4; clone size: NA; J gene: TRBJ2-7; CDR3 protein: CASSFGTVSYEQYF; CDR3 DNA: TGTGCCAGCAGCTTCGGGACAGTCTCCTACGAGCAGTACTTC
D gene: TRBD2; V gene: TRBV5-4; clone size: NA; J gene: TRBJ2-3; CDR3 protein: CASSPGGAGGGTDTQYF; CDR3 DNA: TGTGCCAGCAGCCCGGGTGGGGCGGGGGGCGGCACAGATACGCAGTATTTT
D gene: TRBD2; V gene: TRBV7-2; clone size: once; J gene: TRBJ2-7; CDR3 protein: CASSLSLAGAAYEQYF; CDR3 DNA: TGTGCCAGCAGCTTATCACTAGCGGGAGCCGCCTACGAGCAGTACTTC
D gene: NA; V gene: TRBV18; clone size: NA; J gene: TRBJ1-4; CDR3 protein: CASSPPSREPDEKLFF; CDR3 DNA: TGTGCCAGCTCACCACCGAGCAGGGAGCCCGATGAAAAACTGTTTTTT
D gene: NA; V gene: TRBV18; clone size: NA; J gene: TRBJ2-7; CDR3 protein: CASSPRTVLDEQYF; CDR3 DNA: TGTGCCAGCTCCCCAAGGACAGTTCTCGACGAGCAGTACTTC
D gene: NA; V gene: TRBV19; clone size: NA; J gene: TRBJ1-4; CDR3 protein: CASSVGQSTNEKLFF; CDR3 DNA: TGTGCCAGTAGTGTCGGACAGTCAACTAATGAAAAACTGTTTTTT
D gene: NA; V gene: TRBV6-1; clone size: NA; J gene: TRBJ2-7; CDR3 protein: CASSEWVAYEQYF; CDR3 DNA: TGTGCCAGCAGTGAATGGGTTGCCTACGAGCAGTACTTC
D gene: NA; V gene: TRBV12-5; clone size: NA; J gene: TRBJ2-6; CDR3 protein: CASGASGANVLTF; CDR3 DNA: TGTGCTAGTGGGGCCTCTGGGGCCAACGTCCTGACTTTC